These T cell receptor beta chains were read from a single sample in a study of monozygotic twins with inflammatory bowel disease. TCRdb re-called the 5' RACE reads, yielding one record per CDR3 amino acid sequence without DNA. The sample table includes about 380,000 distinct CDR3 sequences. Sequencing was carried out using blood. The receptors derive from a human donor with ulcerative colitis or Crohn's disease, or a healthy co-twin of an affected twin (not recorded which). Each CDR3 is given with its conserved first and last residue.

J	length	V	CDR3
TRBJ2-7	15	TRBV6-5	CASSYGTPTLYEQYF
TRBJ2-5	14	TRBV5-1	CASSYEGVVETQYF
TRBJ2-7	13	TRBV20-1	CSAREFRSHEQYF
TRBJ1-5	15	TRBV7-2	CASSSSGHSNQPQHF
TRBJ2-1	14	TRBV20-1	CSAKEGQAVNEQFF
TRBJ2-1	17	TRBV4-1	CASSRGQGAGQYNEQFF
TRBJ1-4	17	TRBV7-9	CASSRPGEQGPNEKLFF
TRBJ2-7	16	TRBV7-2	CASSLVSSGGSYEQYF
TRBJ2-5	16	TRBV5-1	CASSLRFGGSGETQYF
TRBJ2-7	15	TRBV27	CASSFRGGGTYEQYF
TRBJ2-7	16	TRBV5-5	CASSLDFGGIYYEQYF
TRBJ2-3	15	TRBV19	CASRTSGQGGDTQYF
TRBJ1-3	16	TRBV9	CASSRSSLLSGNTIYF